Given below is one TCR beta chain in context. No cognate antigen has been identified for it. Nothing much larger sits one base from this clone, and base qualities are not available. The CDR3 numbers 13 residues from cysteine through phenylalanine. Only the CDR3 portion is preserved as DNA: 39 bases, with reading frame beginning at the first base. Deletion took 0 bases off V and 8 bases off J, with a span of 11 bases between the germline ends. CDR1 SGHRS and CDR2 YFSETQ are derived from the germline V gene. This sample was included in a study of beta chain features in type 1 diabetes (dated by TCRdb to between 2017 and 2018). General notes on the study: Mean age, gender distribution, total cell number and subset yield did not differ between patients and healthy donors. Across all samples, about 110 million sorted cells were examined, and cell number per subset correlated strongly with RNA yield. In the study, recently diagnosed type 1 diabetes patients and matched healthy donors were compared on the TCRB repertoires of their sorted circulating CD4+ T cell subsets. Regulatory and stem cell-like memory subsets were isolated from only 8 patients and roughly 8 healthy donors, whereas naive and central memory subsets came from all 30 or so donors. The investigation overall reported the following: Type 1 diabetes patients showed a moderate but significant shortening of TCRB CDR3 length in all four CD4+ subsets. At VDJ recombination sites, type 1 diabetes patients had fewer insertions and more deleted nucleotides, which implies abnormalities in thymic rearrangement. Naive, central memory and regulatory TCRB repertoires appeared to be more alike among patients than among healthy donors. Sequencing cDNA rather than genomic DNA could over-represent highly expressing activated cells, although activation and CD3 levels did not differ between groups. PCR might favor shorter templates, but patient and control samples were amplified and corrected together, so any skew would affect both groups equally. Because small numbers of individuals were included in the HLA sub-analyses, any influence of HLA type on TCRB rearrangement was left unresolved.

A single peripheral blood draw of about 116 mL on average was collected from each donor into heparinised tubes. Naive, central memory, regulatory and stem cell-like memory CD4+ T cells were sorted on a BD FACSAria II using a panel including CD45RO, CCR7, CD25, CD127, CD95 and CD27. All sorted populations exceeded 95% purity. PBMCs were isolated immediately by Lymphoprep density gradient centrifugation and stained directly without culture. So that batch effects would be minimized, each experiment stained and sorted samples in pairs, pairing one healthy donor with one patient. The entire amount of isolated RNA was reverse transcribed using the High Capacity cDNA Reverse Transcription Kit, so the sequenced TCRB transcripts were expressed ones. Naive, central memory and regulatory T cell samples underwent deep immunoSEQ sequencing, averaging about 3.57 million total reads per sample. Sorted cells were lysed in RLT buffer, and RNA was extracted using DNase-treated RNeasy Micro or Mini kits according to cell number. To prevent cross-contamination, every cell subset was processed on its own, while patient and healthy donor samples were processed together. The immunoSEQ multiplex PCR was used to amplify TCRB sequences from cDNA, yielding 87-bp fragments that span the CDR3 region. The amplicons were sequenced using the Illumina HiSeq platform. For the original study's pipeline: Synthetic template baselines were used to correct PCR bias computationally, reads within Hamming distance 2 were collapsed together, and singletons that could not be merged were discarded. Reads were aligned to IMGT to assign V, D and J genes, CDR3 length, and insertions or deletions at six rearrangement sites. Within each subset, clonotype counts were normalized to sorted cell number, and only after that were true diversity and Gini coefficients computed with the tcR R package. The overlap coefficient, calculated on TCRB nucleotide sequences, was used to quantify repertoire sharing. As a proxy for the pre-selection repertoire, out-of-frame TCRB sequences from naive cells were analyzed. TCRdb re-hosts the immuneACCESS table, in-frame sequences only. Its copies lack some clones; in the studies checked, an unresolved V gene accounts for under half of them, and the cause for the rest is not known. The V and J calls and the clone size are those of that table, but D and trimming were determined from the DNA. The sample table shows hundreds of thousands of clones, and roughly 13% are seen once. Nearly 0.04% of the sample goes to the ten largest clones.

This chain is built from TRBV5-1 and TRBJ2-5; the D gene is perhaps TRBD2, from 6 matching bases. The sample taken for sequencing was naive CD4+ T cells from blood. Explained via the paper, the cell subset or site label denotes: true naive CD4+ T cells. The clonotype originates from a man between 18 and 29 years old with type 1 diabetes. The DNA sequence is TGCGCCAGCAGCTTGGAGGGAGGTGGAACCCAGTACTTC. This codes for CASSLEGGGTQYF.